The rows below give T cell receptor beta chains drawn from one sample of a study of CD8 T cells in ankylosing spondylitis. TCRdb processed the 5' RACE reads anew with MiXCR; each CDR3 protein has one entry. The table records about 96,000 distinct CDR3 sequences, about 8.8% of them present only once. The sample comprised blood, either unsorted or a sorted T cell fraction (not recorded which). The receptor set was obtained from a male donor with ankylosing spondylitis or in good health (not recorded which). Each CDR3 is given with its conserved first and last residue. The order of the fields is J gene, D gene, clone size, V gene, CDR3 DNA, CDR3 protein. The D gene is left open where the match is weak. For some rows the clone size is stated as once, few or many, or as a class when expanded; others skip it.

TRBJ2-7 | . | many | TRBV28 | TGTGCCAGCAGTCTTACACTGGGACGCCCGAGCTCCTACGAGCAGTACTTC | CASSLTLGRPSSYEQYF
TRBJ1-2 | . | many | TRBV7-2 | TGTGCCAGCAGCTTATTGACACGGAACTATGGCTACACCTTC | CASSLLTRNYGYTF
TRBJ1-5 | . | many | TRBV12-3/TRBV12-4 | TGTGCCAGCAGTCCCCGACAGGCTCATCAGCCCCAGCATTTT | CASSPRQAHQPQHF
TRBJ2-5 | . | many | TRBV5-6 | TGTGCCAGCAGCTCCCGGGACCACCAAGAGACCCAGTACTTC | CASSSRDHQETQYF
TRBJ2-5 | TRBD2 | many | TRBV9 | TGTGCCAGCAGCCGTAGCGGGGGGTTAGAGACCCAGTACTTC | CASSRSGGLETQYF
TRBJ2-3 | TRBD2 | many | TRBV6-1 | TGTGCCAGCAGTGGGACTAGCGGGGGGCCAGATACGCAGTATTTT | CASSGTSGGPDTQYF
TRBJ2-1 | TRBD2 | many | TRBV11-2 | TGTGCCAGCAGCTCGTGGGGGACTAGGTACAATGAGCAGTTCTTC | CASSSWGTRYNEQFF
TRBJ1-6 | . | many | TRBV5-1 | TGCGCCAGCAGCTTGGGGCTTGGGCAGGGGTCTGACAATTCACCCCTCCACTTT | CASSLGLGQGSDNSPLHF
TRBJ2-5 | TRBD2 | many | TRBV7-6 | TGTGCCAGCAGCTTCCTAGCGGGTGGGACCCAGTACTTC | CASSFLAGGTQYF
TRBJ2-7 | . | . | TRBV7-2 | TGTGCCAGCAGCTTAGACCCAGGTTCCTACGAGCAGTACTTC | CASSLDPGSYEQYF
TRBJ2-5 | TRBD2 | many | TRBV4-2 | TGTGCCAGCAGCCAAGAGGTTTTGTCGGGGGTCGGGAGGCAAGAGACCCAGTACTTC | CASSQEVLSGVGRQETQYF
TRBJ2-3 | TRBD1 | many | TRBV6-1 | TGTGCCAGCAGCCGGGACAGGGCCACAGATACGCAGTATTTT | CASSRDRATDTQYF
TRBJ2-1 | TRBD2 | many | TRBV29-1 | TGCAGCGGCACCGGACTAGCGGCTAATGAGCAGTTCTTC | CSGTGLAANEQFF
TRBJ2-3 | . | many | TRBV9 | TGTGCCAGCAGCACCGTTGACCTAAGCACAGATACGCAGTATTTT | CASSTVDLSTDTQYF
TRBJ2-3 | . | many | TRBV11-2 | TGTGCCAGCAGCGGGGGGACAACAGATACGCAGTATTTT | CASSGGTTDTQYF
TRBJ2-1 | . | few | TRBV28 | TGTGCCAGCAGTTCTCGAGGTCAGGGTTACAATGAGCAGTTCTTC | CASSSRGQGYNEQFF